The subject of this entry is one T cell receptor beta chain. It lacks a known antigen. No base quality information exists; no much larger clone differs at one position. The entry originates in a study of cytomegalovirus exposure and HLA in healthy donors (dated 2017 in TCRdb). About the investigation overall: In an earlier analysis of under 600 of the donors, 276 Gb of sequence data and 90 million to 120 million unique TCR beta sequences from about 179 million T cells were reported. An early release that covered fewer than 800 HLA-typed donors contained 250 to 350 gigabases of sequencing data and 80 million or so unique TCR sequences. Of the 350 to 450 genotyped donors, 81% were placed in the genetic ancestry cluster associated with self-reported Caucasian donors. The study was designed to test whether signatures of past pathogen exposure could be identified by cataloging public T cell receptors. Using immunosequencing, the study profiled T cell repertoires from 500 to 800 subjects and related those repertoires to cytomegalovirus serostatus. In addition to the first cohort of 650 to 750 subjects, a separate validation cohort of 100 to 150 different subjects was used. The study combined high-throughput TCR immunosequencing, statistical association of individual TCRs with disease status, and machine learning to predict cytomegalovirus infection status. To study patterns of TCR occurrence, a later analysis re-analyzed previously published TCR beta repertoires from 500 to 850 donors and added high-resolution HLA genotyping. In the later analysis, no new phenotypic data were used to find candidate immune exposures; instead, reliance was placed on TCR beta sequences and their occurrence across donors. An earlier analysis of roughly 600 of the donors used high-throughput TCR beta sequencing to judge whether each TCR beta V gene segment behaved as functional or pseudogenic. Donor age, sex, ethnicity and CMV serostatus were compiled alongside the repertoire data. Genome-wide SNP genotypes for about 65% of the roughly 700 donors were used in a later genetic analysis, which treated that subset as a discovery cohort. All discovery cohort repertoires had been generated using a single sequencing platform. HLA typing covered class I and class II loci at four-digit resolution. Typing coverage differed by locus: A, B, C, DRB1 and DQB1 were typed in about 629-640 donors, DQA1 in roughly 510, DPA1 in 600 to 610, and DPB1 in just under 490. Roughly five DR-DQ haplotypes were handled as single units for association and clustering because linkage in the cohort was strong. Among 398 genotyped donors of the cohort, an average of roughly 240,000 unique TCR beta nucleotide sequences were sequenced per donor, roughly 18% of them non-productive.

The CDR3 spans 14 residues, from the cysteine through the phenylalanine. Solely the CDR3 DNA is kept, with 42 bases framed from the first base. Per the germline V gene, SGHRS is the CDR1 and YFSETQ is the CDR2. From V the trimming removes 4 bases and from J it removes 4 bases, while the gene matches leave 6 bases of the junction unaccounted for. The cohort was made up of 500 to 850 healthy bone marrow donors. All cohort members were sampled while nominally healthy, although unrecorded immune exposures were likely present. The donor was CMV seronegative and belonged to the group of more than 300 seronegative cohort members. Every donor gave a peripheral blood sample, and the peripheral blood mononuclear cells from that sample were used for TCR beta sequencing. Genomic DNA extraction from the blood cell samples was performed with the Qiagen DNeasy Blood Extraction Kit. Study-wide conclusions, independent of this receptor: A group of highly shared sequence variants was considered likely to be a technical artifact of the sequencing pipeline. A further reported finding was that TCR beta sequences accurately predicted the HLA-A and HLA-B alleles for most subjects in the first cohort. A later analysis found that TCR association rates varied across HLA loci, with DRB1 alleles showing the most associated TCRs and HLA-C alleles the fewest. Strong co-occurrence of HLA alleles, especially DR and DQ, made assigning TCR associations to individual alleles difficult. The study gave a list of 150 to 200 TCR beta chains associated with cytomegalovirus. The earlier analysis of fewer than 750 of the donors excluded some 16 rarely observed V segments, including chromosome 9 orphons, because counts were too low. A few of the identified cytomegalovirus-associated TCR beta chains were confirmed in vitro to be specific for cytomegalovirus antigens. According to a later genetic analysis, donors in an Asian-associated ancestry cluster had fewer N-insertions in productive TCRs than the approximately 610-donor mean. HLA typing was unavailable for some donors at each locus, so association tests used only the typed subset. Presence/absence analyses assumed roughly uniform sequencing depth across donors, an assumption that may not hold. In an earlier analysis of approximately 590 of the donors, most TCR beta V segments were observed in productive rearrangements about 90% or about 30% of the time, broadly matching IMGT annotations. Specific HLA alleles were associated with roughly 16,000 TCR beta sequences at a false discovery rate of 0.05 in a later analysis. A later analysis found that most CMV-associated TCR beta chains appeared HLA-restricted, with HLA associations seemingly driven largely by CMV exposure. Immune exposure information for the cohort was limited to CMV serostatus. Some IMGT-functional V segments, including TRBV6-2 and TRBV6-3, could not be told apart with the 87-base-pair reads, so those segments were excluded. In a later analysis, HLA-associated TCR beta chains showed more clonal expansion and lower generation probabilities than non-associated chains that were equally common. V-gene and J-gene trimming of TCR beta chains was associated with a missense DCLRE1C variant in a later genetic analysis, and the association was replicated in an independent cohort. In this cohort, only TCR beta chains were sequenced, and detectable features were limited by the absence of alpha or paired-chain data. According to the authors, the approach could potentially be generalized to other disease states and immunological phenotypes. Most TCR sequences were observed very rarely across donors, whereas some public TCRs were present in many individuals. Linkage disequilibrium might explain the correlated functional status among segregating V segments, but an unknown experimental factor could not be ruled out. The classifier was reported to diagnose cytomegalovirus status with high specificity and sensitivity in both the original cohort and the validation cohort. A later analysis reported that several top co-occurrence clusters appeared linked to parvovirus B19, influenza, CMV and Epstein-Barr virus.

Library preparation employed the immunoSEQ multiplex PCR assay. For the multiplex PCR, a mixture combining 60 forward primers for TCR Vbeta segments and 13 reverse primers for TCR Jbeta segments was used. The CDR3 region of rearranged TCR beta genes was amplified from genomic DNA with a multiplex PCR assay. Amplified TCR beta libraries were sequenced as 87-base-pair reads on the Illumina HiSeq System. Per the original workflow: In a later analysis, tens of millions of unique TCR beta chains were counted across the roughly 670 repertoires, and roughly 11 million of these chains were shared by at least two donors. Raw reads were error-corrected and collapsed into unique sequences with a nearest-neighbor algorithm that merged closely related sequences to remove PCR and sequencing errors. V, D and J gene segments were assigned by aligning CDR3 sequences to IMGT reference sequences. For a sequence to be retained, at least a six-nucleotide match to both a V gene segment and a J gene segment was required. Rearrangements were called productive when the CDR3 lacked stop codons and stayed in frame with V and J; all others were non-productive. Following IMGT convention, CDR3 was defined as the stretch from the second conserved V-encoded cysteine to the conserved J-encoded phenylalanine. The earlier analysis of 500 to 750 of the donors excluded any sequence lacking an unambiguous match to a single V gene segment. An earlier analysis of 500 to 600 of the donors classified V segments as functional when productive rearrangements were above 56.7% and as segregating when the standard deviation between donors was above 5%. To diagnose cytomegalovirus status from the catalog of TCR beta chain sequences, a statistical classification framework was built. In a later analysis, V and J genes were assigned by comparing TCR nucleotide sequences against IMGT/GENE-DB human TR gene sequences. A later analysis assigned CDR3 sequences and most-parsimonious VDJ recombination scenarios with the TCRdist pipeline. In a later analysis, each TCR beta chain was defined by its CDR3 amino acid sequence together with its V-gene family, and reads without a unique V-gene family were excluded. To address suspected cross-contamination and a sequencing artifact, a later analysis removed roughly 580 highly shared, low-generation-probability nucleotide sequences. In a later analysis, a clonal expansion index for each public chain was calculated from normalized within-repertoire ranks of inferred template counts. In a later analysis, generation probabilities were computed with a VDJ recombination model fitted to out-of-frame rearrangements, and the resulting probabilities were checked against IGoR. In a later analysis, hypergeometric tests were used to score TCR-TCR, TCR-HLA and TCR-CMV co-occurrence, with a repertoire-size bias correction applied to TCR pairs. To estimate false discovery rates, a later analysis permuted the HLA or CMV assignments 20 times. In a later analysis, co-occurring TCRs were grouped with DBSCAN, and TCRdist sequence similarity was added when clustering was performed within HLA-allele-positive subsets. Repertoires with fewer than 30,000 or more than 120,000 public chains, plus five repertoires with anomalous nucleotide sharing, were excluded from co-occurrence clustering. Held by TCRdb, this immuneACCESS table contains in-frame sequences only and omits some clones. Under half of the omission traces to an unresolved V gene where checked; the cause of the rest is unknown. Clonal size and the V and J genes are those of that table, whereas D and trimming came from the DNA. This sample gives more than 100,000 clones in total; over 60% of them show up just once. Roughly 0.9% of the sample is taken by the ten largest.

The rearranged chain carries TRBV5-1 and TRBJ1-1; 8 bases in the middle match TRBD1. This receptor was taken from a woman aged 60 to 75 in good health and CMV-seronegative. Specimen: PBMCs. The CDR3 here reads CASSLLDRGTEAFF. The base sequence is TGCGCCAGCAGCCTCCTAGACAGGGGCACTGAAGCTTTCTTT.